The sequence of this T cell receptor (beta chain) was determined in a study of OX40 agonist ivuxolimab in advanced cancers. About the research overall: Previous treatment with anti-PD-1, anti-PD-L1 or anti-CTLA-4 therapy was allowed; 35% to 50% had received some.

Study conclusions and caveats: Also present in some nonresponders was a low level of normalized T-cell clonal expansion.

The protocol was immunoSEQ multiplex PCR, while the TCRdb copy is restricted to in-frame clones and leaves out a portion. Found here are roughly 80,000 clones, roughly 84% of them singletons; the top ten hold over 0.25%. Concerning this clone itself: What it binds is not known.

CDR3 length: 14 amino acids. The V gene's germline CDR1 is SGHRS and CDR2 YFSETQ. V was pared by 4 bases and J by 5 bases, with 15 bases between. This sequence joins TRBV5-1 and TRBJ1-1; D ambiguous. The input for sequencing was CD4+ or CD8+ T cells sorted from blood, taken in a trial of the OX40 agonist ivuxolimab. This receptor was taken from an adult with an advanced solid tumor such as melanoma, head and neck, liver or kidney cancer. The DNA for the CDR3 is TGCGCCAGCAGCCCCCCGGGGAGAGGGACTGAAGCTTTCTTT. This codes for CASSPPGRGTEAFF.